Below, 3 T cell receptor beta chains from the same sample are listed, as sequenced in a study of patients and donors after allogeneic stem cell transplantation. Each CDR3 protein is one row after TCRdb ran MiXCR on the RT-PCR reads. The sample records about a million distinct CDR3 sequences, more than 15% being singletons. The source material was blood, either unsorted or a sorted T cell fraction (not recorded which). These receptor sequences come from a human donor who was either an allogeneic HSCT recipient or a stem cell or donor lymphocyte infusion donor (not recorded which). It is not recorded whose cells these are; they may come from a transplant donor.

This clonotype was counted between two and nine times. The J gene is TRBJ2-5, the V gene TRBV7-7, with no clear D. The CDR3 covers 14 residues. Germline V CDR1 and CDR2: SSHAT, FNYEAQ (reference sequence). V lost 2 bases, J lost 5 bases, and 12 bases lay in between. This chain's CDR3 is CASSLLPFGETQYF. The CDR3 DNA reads TGTGCCAGCAGCTTATTACCGTTCGGGGAGACCCAGTACTTC. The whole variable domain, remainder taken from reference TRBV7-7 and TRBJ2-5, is GAGVSQSPRYKVTKRGQDVTLRCDPISSHATLYWYQQALGQGPEFLTYFNYEAQPDKSGLPSDRFSAERPEGSISTLTIQRTEQRDSAMYRCASSLLPFGETQYFGPGTRLLVL.

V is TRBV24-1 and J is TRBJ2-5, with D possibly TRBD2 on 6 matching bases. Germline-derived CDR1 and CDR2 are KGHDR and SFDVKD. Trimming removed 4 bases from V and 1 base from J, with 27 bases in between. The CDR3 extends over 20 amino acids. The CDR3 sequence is CATSDTTTNFGGELQETQYF. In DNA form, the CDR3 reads TGTGCCACCAGTGACACAACTACGAACTTCGGCGGGGAGCTCCAAGAGACCCAGTACTTC.

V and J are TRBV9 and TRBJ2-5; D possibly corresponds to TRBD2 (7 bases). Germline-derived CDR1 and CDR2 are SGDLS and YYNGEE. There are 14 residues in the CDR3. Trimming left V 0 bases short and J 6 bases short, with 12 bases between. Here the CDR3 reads CASSVAWGGQTQYF. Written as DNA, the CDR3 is TGTGCCAGCAGCGTAGCGTGGGGGGGCCAGACCCAGTACTTC. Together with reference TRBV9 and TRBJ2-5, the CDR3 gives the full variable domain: DSGVTQTPKHLITATGQRVTLRCSPRSGDLSVYWYQQSLDQGLQFLIQYYNGEERAKGNILERFSAQQFPDLHSELNLSSLELGDSALYFCASSVAWGGQTQYFGPGTRLLVL.